Following are 13 T cell receptor beta chains from one sample sequenced in a study of blood T cell repertoires in COVID-19. The protocol was immunoSEQ multiplex PCR, while the TCRdb copy is restricted to in-frame clones and leaves out a portion. The sample consists of about 170,000 clones, 86% of them appearing once. Sequencing was carried out using peripheral blood. These receptors originate from a woman aged 55-75 years with COVID-19, enrolled during active disease.

This rearrangement joins TRBV5-1 to TRBJ2-3, with D maybe TRBD2 (6 bases). This CDR3 is 15 amino acids long. The germline gives CDR1 SGHRS, CDR2 YFSETQ. The ends were cut back, 0 bases at V and 2 bases at J, with 10 bases in the middle. The CDR3 bases are TGCGCCAGCAGCTTGGGCGGGACCGTCACAGATACGCAGTATTTT. Translated: CASSLGGTVTDTQYF.

The chain uses TRBV24-1 and TRBJ2-7, with D tentatively TRBD1 (6 bases). The CDR3 consists of 12 residues. Germline CDR1 and CDR2: KGHDR and SFDVKD. Between the trimmed V and J ends, which lost 6 bases and 3 bases, there was a span of 8 bases. The CDR3 reads CATSPRGYEQYF. The CDR3 nucleotides read TGTGCCACCAGTCCCAGGGGCTACGAGCAGTACTTC.

The genes are TRBV24-1 and TRBJ2-2; no clear D gene. The CDR3 loop spans 15 amino acids. The V and J ends lost 0 bases and 0 bases respectively, with 4 bases between them. Germline assignment: CDR1 KGHDR and CDR2 SFDVKD. The CDR3 nucleotides are TGTGCCACCAGTGATTTGCAGACGAACACCGGGGAGCTGTTTTTT. It translates to CATSDLQTNTGELFF.

This clone was detected only a few times. The chain couples TRBV28 to TRBJ1-2; tentative D call: TRBD1 (5 bases). The CDR3 extends over 13 amino acids. Looked up from germline, CDR1 is MDHEN and CDR2 is SYDVKM. V lost 3 bases and J lost 6, with 11 bases in between. CDR3 DNA sequence: TGTGCCAGCAGTTTTAAAGGGGCTCATGGCTACACCTTC. Protein: CASSFKGAHGYTF.

V and J are TRBV4-3 and TRBJ1-1; TRBD1 aligns across 8 bases. This CDR3 is 14 amino acids long. V dropped 3 bases and J dropped 1; count of bases not matched to a gene: 1. CDR1 is LGHNA and CDR2 is YSLEER in the germline V gene. The DNA of the CDR3 is TGCGCCAGCAGCCACGGACAGGGGAACACTGAAGCTTTCTTT. It is translated as CASSHGQGNTEAFF.

The rearrangement joins TRBV27 to TRBJ1-1; TRBD1 might be the D (6 bases). The germline V gene encodes CDR1 MNHEY and CDR2 SMNVEV (reference sequence). V lost 2 bases and J 5 bases, leaving 12 bases between the germline ends. This CDR3 is built from 14 residues. CDR3 nucleotides: TGTGCCAGCAGTTTACAGGGGATGAGGACTGAAGCTTTCTTT. Its translation is CASSLQGMRTEAFF.

The rearrangement joins TRBV6-5 to TRBJ2-5, with a possible D match to TRBD1 (6 bases). Germline V gene sequence: CDR1 MNHEY, CDR2 SVGAGI. The CDR3 loop spans 14 amino acids. The V end was cut by 6 bases, the J end by 5 bases, with 16 bases between. The CDR3 nucleotides read TGTGCCAGCAGAAGGACAGTTAATGGTGAGACCCAGTACTTC. It translates to CASRRTVNGETQYF.

The V call is TRBV5-4, the J call TRBJ1-1; 8 bases map to TRBD1. J lost 5 bases, V lost 6 bases, and 9 bases had no gene match. The germline CDR1 and CDR2 sequences are SGHNT and YYREEE (reference sequence). The CDR3 extends over 14 amino acids. The CDR3 DNA reads as TGTGCCAGCAACCTCATCACAGGGGGGACTGAAGCTTTCTTT. This encodes CASNLITGGTEAFF.

The rearrangement links TRBV15 to TRBJ1-3; D not certain. Trimming removed 0 bases at V and 0 bases at J, with 9 bases between. Looked up from germline, CDR1 is LNHNV and CDR2 is YYDKDF (reference sequence). The CDR3 contains 16 residues. DNA for the CDR3: TGTGCCACCAGCAGAGATACGATCGGCTCTGGAAACACCATATATTTT. This encodes CATSRDTIGSGNTIYF.

The chain couples TRBV28 to TRBJ2-7, with unresolved D. The germline gives CDR1 MDHEN, CDR2 SYDVKM. The CDR3 is made up of 14 amino acids. With 5 bases removed from V and 3 bases from J, the gap between germline ends came to 14 bases. CDR3 nucleotides: TGTGCCAGCAGTCCCCCCCGCCGGAGCTACGAGCAGTACTTC. It encodes CASSPPRRSYEQYF.

The chain combines TRBV6-6 with TRBJ1-5; 10 positions match TRBD1. This CDR3 comprises 17 residues. Trimming at V came to 5 bases and at J to 1 base, leaving 8 bases not matched to a gene. Germline CDR1 and CDR2: MNHNY and SVGAGI (reference sequence). In nucleotides, the CDR3 is TGTGCCAGCAGTCTGCGACAGGGGGCAGTGAGCAATCAGCCCCAGCATTTT. Translated: CASSLRQGAVSNQPQHF.

The chain joins TRBV7-2 to TRBJ1-1; tentatively, D is TRBD1 (5 bases). Germline V lookup: CDR1 SGHTA, CDR2 FQGNSA. The CDR3 is 14 residues long. V gave up 1 base and J gave up 3 bases, with 9 bases separating them. The CDR3 spells CASSLVPRDTEAFF. The CDR3 DNA sequence: TGTGCCAGCAGCTTAGTACCCAGGGACACTGAAGCTTTCTTT.

The chain combines TRBV11-2 with TRBJ2-7; 10 bases line up with TRBD1. Germline-derived CDR1 and CDR2 are SGHAT and FQNNGV. The CDR3 loop spans 17 amino acids. With V trimmed by 2 bases and J by 4 bases, 11 bases remained unmatched. The CDR3 DNA follows: TGTGCCAGCAGCTTATCGGGTTCGAGGACAGGGGGGTACGAGCAGTACTTC. It encodes CASSLSGSRTGGYEQYF.